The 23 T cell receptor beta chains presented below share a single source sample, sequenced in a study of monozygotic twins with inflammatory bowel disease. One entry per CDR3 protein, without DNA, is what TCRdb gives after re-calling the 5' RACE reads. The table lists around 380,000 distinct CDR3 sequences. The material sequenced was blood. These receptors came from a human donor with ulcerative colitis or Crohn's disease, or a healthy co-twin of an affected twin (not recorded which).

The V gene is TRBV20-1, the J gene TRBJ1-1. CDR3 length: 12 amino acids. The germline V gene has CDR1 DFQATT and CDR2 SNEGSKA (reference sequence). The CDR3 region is CSARAVNTEAFF.

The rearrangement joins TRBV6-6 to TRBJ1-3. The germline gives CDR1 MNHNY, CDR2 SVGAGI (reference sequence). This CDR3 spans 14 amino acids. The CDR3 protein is CASSYSSSGNTIYF.

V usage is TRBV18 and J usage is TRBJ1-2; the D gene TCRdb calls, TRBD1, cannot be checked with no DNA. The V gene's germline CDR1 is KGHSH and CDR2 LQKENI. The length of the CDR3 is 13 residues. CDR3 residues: CASSPRDRDGYTF.

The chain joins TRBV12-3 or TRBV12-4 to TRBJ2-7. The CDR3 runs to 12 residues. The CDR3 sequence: CASSSSAGEQYF.

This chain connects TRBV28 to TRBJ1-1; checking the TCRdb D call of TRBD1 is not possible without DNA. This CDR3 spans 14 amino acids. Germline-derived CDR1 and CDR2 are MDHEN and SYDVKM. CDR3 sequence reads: CASTGQGADTEAFF.

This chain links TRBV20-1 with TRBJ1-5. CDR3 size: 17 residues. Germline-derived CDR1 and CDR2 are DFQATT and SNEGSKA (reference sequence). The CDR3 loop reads CSAREGVSPLNNQPQHF.

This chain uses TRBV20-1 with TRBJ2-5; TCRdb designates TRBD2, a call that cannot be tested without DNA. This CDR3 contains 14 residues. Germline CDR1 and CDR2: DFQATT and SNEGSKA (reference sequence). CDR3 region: CSAGTSGRQETQYF.

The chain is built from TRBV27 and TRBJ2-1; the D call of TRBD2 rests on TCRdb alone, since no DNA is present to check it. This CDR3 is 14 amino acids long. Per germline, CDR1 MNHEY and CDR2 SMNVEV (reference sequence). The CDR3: CASSRGTSGRVMFF.

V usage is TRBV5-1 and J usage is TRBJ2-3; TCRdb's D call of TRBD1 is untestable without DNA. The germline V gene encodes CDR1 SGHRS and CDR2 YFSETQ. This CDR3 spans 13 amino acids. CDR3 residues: CASNKPPGDTQYF.

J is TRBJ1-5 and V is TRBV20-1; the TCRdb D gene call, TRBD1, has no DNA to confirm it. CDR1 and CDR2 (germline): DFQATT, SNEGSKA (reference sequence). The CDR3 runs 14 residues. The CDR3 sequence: CSAPGRDSNQPQHF.

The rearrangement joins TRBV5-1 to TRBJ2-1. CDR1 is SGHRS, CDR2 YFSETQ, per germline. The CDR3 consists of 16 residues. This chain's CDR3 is CASSLRTIPRDNEQFF.

CDR3 region: CASSYSAGGYNEQFF. This chain connects TRBV6-2 or TRBV6-3 to TRBJ2-1; TCRdb selects TRBD2, and the lack of DNA leaves this call unchecked. The CDR3 extends over 15 amino acids. Germline V gene data show CDR1 as MNHEY and CDR2 as SVGEGT.

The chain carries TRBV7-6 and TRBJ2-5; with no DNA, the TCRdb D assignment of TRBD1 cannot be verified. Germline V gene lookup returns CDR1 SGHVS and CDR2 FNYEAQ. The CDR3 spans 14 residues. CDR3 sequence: CASSLAPRGETQYF.

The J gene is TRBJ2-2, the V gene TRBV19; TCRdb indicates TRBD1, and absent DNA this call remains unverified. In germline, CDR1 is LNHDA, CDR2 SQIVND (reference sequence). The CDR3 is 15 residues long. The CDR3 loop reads CASSGGSGNTGELFF.

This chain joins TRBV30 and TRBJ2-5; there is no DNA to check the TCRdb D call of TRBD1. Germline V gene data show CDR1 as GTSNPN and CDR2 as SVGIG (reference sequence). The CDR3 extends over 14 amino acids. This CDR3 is CAWKRQGVQETQYF.

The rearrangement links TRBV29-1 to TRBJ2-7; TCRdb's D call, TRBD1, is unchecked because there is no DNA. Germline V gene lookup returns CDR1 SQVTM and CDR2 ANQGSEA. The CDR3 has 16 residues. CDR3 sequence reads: CSVEDRGTGAPYEQYF.

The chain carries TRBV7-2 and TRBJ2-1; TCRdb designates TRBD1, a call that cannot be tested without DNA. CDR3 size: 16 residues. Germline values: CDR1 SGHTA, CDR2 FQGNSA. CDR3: CASSSAGDPTYNEQFF.

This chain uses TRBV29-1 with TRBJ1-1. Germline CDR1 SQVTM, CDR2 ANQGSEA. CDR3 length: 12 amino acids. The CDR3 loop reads CSVAGGVTEAFF.

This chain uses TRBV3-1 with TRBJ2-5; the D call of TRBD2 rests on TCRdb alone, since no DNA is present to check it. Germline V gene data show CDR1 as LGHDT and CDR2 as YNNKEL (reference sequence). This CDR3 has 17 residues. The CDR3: CASSQDVLAVYQETLYF.

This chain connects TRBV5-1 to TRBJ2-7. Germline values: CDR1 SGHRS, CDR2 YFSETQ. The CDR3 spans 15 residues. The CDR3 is CASSLALASPYEQYF. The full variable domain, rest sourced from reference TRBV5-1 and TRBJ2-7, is KAGVTQTPRYLIKTRGQQVTLSCSPISGHRSVSWYQQTPGQGLQFLFEYFSETQRNKGNFPGRFSGRQFSNSRSEMNVSTLELGDSALYLCASSLALASPYEQYFGPGTRLTVT.

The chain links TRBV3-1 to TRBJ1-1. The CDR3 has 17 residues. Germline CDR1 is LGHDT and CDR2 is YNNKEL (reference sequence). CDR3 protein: CASSQAFGRHKNTEAFF.

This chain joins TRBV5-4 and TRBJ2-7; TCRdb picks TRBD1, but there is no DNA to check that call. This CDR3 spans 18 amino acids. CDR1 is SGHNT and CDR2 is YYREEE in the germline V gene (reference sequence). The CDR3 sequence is CALSTGTGGSYSSYEQYF.

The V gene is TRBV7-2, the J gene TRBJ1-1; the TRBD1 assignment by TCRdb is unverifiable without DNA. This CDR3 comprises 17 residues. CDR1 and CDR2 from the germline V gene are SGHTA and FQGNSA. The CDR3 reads CASSLRGQRGMRTEAFF. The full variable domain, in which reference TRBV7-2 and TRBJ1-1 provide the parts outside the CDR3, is GAGVSQSPSNKVTEKGKDVELRCDPISGHTALYWYRQSLGQGLEFLIYFQGNSAPDKSGLPSDRFSAERTGGSVSTLTIQRTQQEDSAVYLCASSLRGQRGMRTEAFFGQGTRLTVV.